What follows are 32 T cell receptor beta chains derived from one specimen sequenced in a study of CD8+ T cells in alopecia areata. cDNA reverse transcribed from extracted RNA served as the sequencing template. This table comes from immunoSEQ multiplex PCR, and its TCRdb copy is limited to in-frame clones, with some not included. The sample contains fewer than 80,000 clones, about three fifths of which appear only once. This specimen was CD8+ T cells sorted from blood, taken at week 0. The receptors stem from a human donor with alopecia areata.

The chain couples TRBV13 to TRBJ2-7; 9 bases align to TRBD1. V was clipped by 5 bases and J by 0 bases; unmatched bases: 5. The CDR3 runs to 15 residues. The V gene's germline CDR1 is PRHDT and CDR2 FYEKMQ (reference sequence). For the CDR3, the DNA is TGTGCCAGCAGCCAGGCGGGACAGGGCTCCTACGAGCAGTACTTC. Translation gives CASSQAGQGSYEQYF.

This clone came up a few times. The CDR3 loop is CASIARVDTEAFF. The CDR3 region has the DNA TGTGCCAGCATAGCACGGGTGGACACTGAAGCTTTCTTT. J is TRBJ1-1 and V is TRBV2; no clear D. The ends were cut back, 7 bases at V and 3 bases at J, with 12 bases in the middle. Germline V gene data show CDR1 as SNHLY and CDR2 as FYNNEI. The CDR3 has 13 residues.

This clone was picked up a small number of times. The rearrangement uses TRBV28 and TRBJ1-2, with no clear D. Looked up from germline, CDR1 is MDHEN and CDR2 is SYDVKM. V was shortened by 6 bases and J by 8 bases, with 13 bases between the two germline ends. CDR3 length: 12 amino acids. The CDR3 bases are TGTGCCAGCAGCCAAGACTGGGTGGGCTACACCTTC. It codes for CASSQDWVGYTF.

The gene calls are TRBV29-1 and TRBJ2-7; 7 bases match TRBD2. Trimming cost V 7 bases and J 5 bases; bases outside gene matches: 8. CDR1 and CDR2 from the germline V gene are SQVTM and ANQGSEA. The CDR3 totals 12 residues. The DNA for the CDR3 is TGCAGCGGCCGGGACTACGAAAACGAGCAGTACTTC. Translating gives CSGRDYENEQYF.

This clone was counted once. The chain uses TRBV29-1 and TRBJ1-2; TRBD1 aligns across 9 bases. The CDR3 has 17 residues. V lost 0 bases, J lost 6 bases, and 14 bases stayed unmatched. The germline V gene has CDR1 SQVTM and CDR2 ANQGSEA. The CDR3 DNA follows: TGCAGCGTTGAAGAAAGTGGGGCGTTGTGGACAGGGGATGGCTACACCTTC. It yields the protein CSVEESGALWTGDGYTF.

This clone was counted a single time. This chain connects TRBV4-1 to TRBJ1-1; possible D gene TRBD1, 5 bases. CDR1 is MGHRA, CDR2 YSYEKL, per germline. The V gene lost 1 base and the J gene lost 0 bases, with 9 bases spanning the gap. The CDR3 is made up of 15 amino acids. This CDR3 reads CASSQGDGLNTEAFF. The DNA for the CDR3 is TGCGCCAGCAGCCAAGGGGACGGGTTGAACACTGAAGCTTTCTTT.

The chain joins TRBV9 to TRBJ2-5, with 9 bases that match TRBD2. Trimming at V came to 3 bases and at J to 4 bases, leaving 7 bases not matched to a gene. The CDR3 is 15 residues long. CDR1 and CDR2 from the germline V gene are SGDLS and YYNGEE. The CDR3 DNA is TGTGCCAGCAGCGAGGGAGGAGCGGGAGGAGAGACCCAGTACTTC. Amino acids: CASSEGGAGGETQYF.

V is TRBV10-3 and J is TRBJ2-6; D remains ambiguous. Germline loops: CDR1 ENHRY, CDR2 SYGVKD. The CDR3 length is 16 residues. V shed 5 bases and J shed 0 bases, with 11 bases lying between them. CDR3 sequence: CAISKDASSGANVLTF. The CDR3 region has the DNA TGTGCCATCAGTAAGGATGCGTCCTCTGGGGCCAACGTCCTGACTTTC.

V gene TRBV29-1 combines with J gene TRBJ2-3; TRBD1 aligns across 10 bases. J was trimmed by 4 bases and V by 8 bases; bases with no gene match: 9. Germline V CDR1 and CDR2: SQVTM, ANQGSEA. The CDR3 spans 14 residues. CDR3 protein: CSLRWDRGADTQYF. In DNA form, the CDR3 reads TGCAGCTTACGATGGGACAGGGGTGCAGATACGCAGTATTTT.

This clone was detected a few times. The V gene is TRBV13, the J gene TRBJ2-5; D call uncertain. CDR1 and CDR2 from the germline V gene are PRHDT and FYEKMQ (reference sequence). There are 12 residues in the CDR3. The V end lost 2 bases, the J end lost 5 bases, and 6 bases lay between the germline ends. This CDR3 reads CASSLTRETQYF. The CDR3 DNA sequence: TGTGCCAGCAGCTTAACGCGGGAGACCCAGTACTTC.

The gene calls are TRBV14 and TRBJ2-7, with D possibly matching TRBD2 (5 bases). Deletions cut 0 bases from V and 2 bases from J, with 14 bases between. This CDR3 has 16 amino acids. CDR1 is SGHDN, CDR2 FVKESK, per germline. CDR3 amino acids: CASSQESATTTYEQYF. CDR3 sequence (DNA): TGTGCCAGCAGCCAAGAATCCGCGACTACAACCTACGAGCAGTACTTC.

The J gene is TRBJ2-7, the V gene TRBV29-1, with 7 bases aligning to TRBD2. CDR1 and CDR2 from the germline V gene are SQVTM and ANQGSEA. The V and J ends lost 5 bases and 3 bases, in that order; junction bases with no gene match: 10. The CDR3 has 14 residues. The CDR3 coding sequence is TGCAGCGTTCTCCTTACTAGCGAGTACTACGAGCAGTACTTC. Its protein product is CSVLLTSEYYEQYF.

V is TRBV9 and J is TRBJ2-6; D remains unclear. Germline CDR1 reads SGDLS; CDR2 reads YYNGEE. The CDR3 runs 15 residues. V was trimmed by 4 bases and J by 1 base, leaving 9 bases between them. The CDR3: CASSTTSSGANVLTF. The CDR3 coding sequence is TGTGCCAGCAGCACGACGAGTTCTGGGGCCAACGTCCTGACTTTC.

This clone was observed once. The rearrangement joins TRBV29-1 to TRBJ1-2; D remains ambiguous. The germline V gene encodes CDR1 SQVTM and CDR2 ANQGSEA. V was clipped by 3 bases and J by 6 bases, with 11 bases between them. The CDR3 loop spans 12 amino acids. CDR3 sequence (DNA): TGCAGCGTTGATGCGGGTACCCATGGCTACACCTTC. Its protein is CSVDAGTHGYTF. The whole variable domain, remainder taken from reference TRBV29-1 and TRBJ1-2, is SAVISQKPSRDICQRGTSLTIQCQVDSQVTMMFWYRQQPGQSLTLIATANQGSEATYESGFVIDKFPISRPNLTFSTLTVSNMSPEDSSIYLCSVDAGTHGYTFGSGTRLTVV.

The V and J genes are TRBV2 and TRBJ2-3, with no clear D. Between the trimmed V and J ends, which lost 8 bases and 4 bases, there was a span of 16 bases. CDR3 length: 14 amino acids. Germline V gene lookup returns CDR1 SNHLY and CDR2 FYNNEI. CDR3 protein: CASFTGLFSDTQYF. The DNA for the CDR3 is TGTGCCAGCTTTACGGGCCTTTTTTCAGATACGCAGTATTTT.

J is TRBJ1-1 and V is TRBV27; D might be TRBD1 (6 bases). The CDR3 extends over 11 amino acids. The germline CDR1 and CDR2 sequences are MNHEY and SMNVEV (reference sequence). Trimming removed 6 bases from V and 5 bases from J, with 7 bases in between. The CDR3: CASRGGTEAFF. DNA for the CDR3: TGTGCCAGCAGAGGGGGGACTGAAGCTTTCTTT.

The chain is built from TRBV7-8 and TRBJ2-7; a possible D gene is TRBD2 (6 bases). With 5 bases removed from V and 6 bases from J, the gap between germline ends came to 20 bases. CDR1 and CDR2 from the germline V gene are SGHVS and FQNEAQ. The CDR3 has 15 residues. The CDR3 region is CASSEGVGSAGEQYF. The CDR3 DNA is TGTGCCAGCAGCGAGGGAGTCGGGAGTGCAGGCGAGCAGTACTTC.

The rearrangement uses TRBV9 and TRBJ1-4, with 9 nucleotides matching TRBD1. The V gene end was trimmed by 7 bases and the J gene end by 10 bases; junction bases not matched to a gene: 8. Looked up from germline, CDR1 is SGDLS and CDR2 is YYNGEE. The CDR3 runs 13 residues. The DNA of the CDR3 is TGTGCCAGCCCCCTGGGACAGGGTGTAAAACTGTTTTTT. Translated, it gives CASPLGQGVKLFF.

This clone was seen a few times. CDR3 loop: CAMASGMNGELFF. Written as DNA, the CDR3 is TGTGCCATGGCTAGCGGGATGAACGGGGAGCTGTTTTTT. This chain uses TRBV25-1 with TRBJ2-2; 9 bases fit TRBD2. The V segment lost 10 bases and the J segment 7 bases; nucleotides outside the gene matches: 7. CDR3 length: 13 residues. CDR1 is MGHDK, CDR2 SYGVNS, per germline.

This clone was observed a single time. This rearrangement joins TRBV6-5 to TRBJ2-7; 7 nucleotides align to TRBD1. The CDR3 extends over 16 amino acids. Germline CDR1 is MNHEY and CDR2 is SVGAGI. V lost 3 bases to trimming and J lost 4 bases; unmatched junction nucleotides: 12. CDR3 amino acids: CASSYSPGQKSYEQYF. DNA for the CDR3: TGTGCCAGCAGTTATTCCCCGGGACAGAAATCTTACGAGCAGTACTTC.

This clone was counted between two and nine times. The chain is built from TRBV5-6 and TRBJ2-2; the D gene is possibly TRBD2 (6 bases). Per germline, CDR1 SGHDT and CDR2 YYEEEE. Deletions cut 0 bases from V and 7 bases from J, with 16 bases between. The CDR3 has 16 residues. This chain's CDR3 is CASSLVGSSRDGELFF. The CDR3 bases are TGTGCCAGCAGCTTGGTTGGAAGCTCGCGGGACGGGGAGCTGTTTTTT.

This clone appeared once. The CDR3 DNA follows: TGTGCCAGCAGATTCCCCTACAATGAGCAGTTCTTC. Its protein is CASRFPYNEQFF. The chain recombines TRBV28 with TRBJ2-1, with D hard to call. From germline, CDR1 is MDHEN and CDR2 SYDVKM. The CDR3 is 12 amino acids. Trimming pared 6 bases from V and 2 bases from J, leaving 5 bases between.

This clone was picked up a small number of times. The J gene is TRBJ1-2, the V gene TRBV2; D gene unclear. The CDR3 spans 15 residues. Per germline, CDR1 SNHLY and CDR2 FYNNEI. V was trimmed by 3 bases and J by 2 bases, leaving 13 bases between them. Here the CDR3 reads CASSETATANYGYTF. The CDR3 nucleotides are TGTGCCAGCAGTGAGACCGCAACAGCAAACTATGGCTACACCTTC.

V gene TRBV23-1 combines with J gene TRBJ1-2; 9 positions agree with TRBD1. TRBV23-1 is classed as an ORF, of uncertain function. The J segment lost 4 bases and the V segment lost 4 bases, leaving 16 bases of the junction unmatched. The CDR3 has 18 amino acids. Here the CDR3 reads CASSLALPPGQGFYGYTF. The CDR3, as DNA: TGCGCCAGCAGTCTCGCCTTGCCACCGGGACAGGGTTTCTATGGCTACACCTTC.

The chain recombines TRBV29-1 with TRBJ2-3, with D tentatively TRBD2 (6 bases). The CDR3 consists of 16 residues. Trimming took 4 bases from V and 4 from J, leaving 21 bases between them. The germline V gene has CDR1 SQVTM and CDR2 ANQGSEA. CDR3 nucleotide sequence: TGCAGCGTTGGGGGCGGGATGTATCCTCGGGCAGATACGCAGTATTTT. Its translation is CSVGGGMYPRADTQYF.

The chain employs TRBV19 and TRBJ1-2, with 9 bases matching TRBD1. The CDR3 covers 16 residues. Trimming removed 5 bases from V and 4 bases from J; junction bases left unmatched: 11. Germline values: CDR1 LNHDA, CDR2 SQIVND (reference sequence). As DNA, the CDR3 is TGTGCCAGTAGTGCCCCAAACAGGGGGCTGGTCTATGGCTACACCTTC. This gives the protein CASSAPNRGLVYGYTF.

The V gene is TRBV4-3, the J gene TRBJ2-1; the match to TRBD2 covers 8 bases. The V segment lost 0 bases and the J segment 5 bases; nucleotides outside the gene matches: 3. The CDR3 has 15 amino acids. Germline CDR1 reads LGHNA; CDR2 reads YSLEER. The CDR3 DNA reads TGCGCCAGCAGCCAAGATAGCGGGGTTGACAATGAGCAGTTCTTC. Translated: CASSQDSGVDNEQFF.

The chain uses TRBV27 and TRBJ2-7; D uncertain. The CDR3 is 13 amino acids. Germline lookup yields CDR1 MNHEY and CDR2 SMNVEV (reference sequence). Trimming stripped 1 base from V and 0 bases from J, with 4 bases between. CDR3 protein: CASSLFLSYEQYF. The CDR3 bases are TGTGCCAGCAGTTTATTCCTCTCCTACGAGCAGTACTTC.

V and J are TRBV19 and TRBJ2-2, with D possibly matching TRBD2 (5 bases). Germline CDR1 reads LNHDA; CDR2 reads SQIVND (reference sequence). V lost 7 bases to trimming and J lost 6 bases, with 6 bases between them. The CDR3 extends over 11 amino acids. CDR3 protein: CASMEAGELFF. The DNA of the CDR3 is TGTGCCAGTATGGAGGCCGGGGAGCTGTTTTTT.

The gene calls are TRBV29-1 and TRBJ2-2; D unresolved. The CDR3 covers 14 residues. Between the trimmed V and J ends, which lost 3 bases and 0 bases, there was a span of 8 bases. In germline, CDR1 is SQVTM, CDR2 ANQGSEA. CDR3 sequence (DNA): TGCAGCGTTGAGGGCAGATCGAACACCGGGGAGCTGTTTTTT. Amino acid sequence: CSVEGRSNTGELFF.

The chain joins TRBV29-1 to TRBJ1-2, with a possible D match to TRBD1 (5 bases). Deletions cut 5 bases from V and 5 bases from J, with 18 bases between. CDR3 length: 14 amino acids. The germline V gene has CDR1 SQVTM and CDR2 ANQGSEA. This CDR3 reads CSVPPQGGGYGYTF. DNA of the CDR3: TGCAGCGTTCCACCCCAGGGTGGGGGTTATGGCTACACCTTC.

V usage is TRBV20-1 and J usage is TRBJ2-5; D is uncertain. The last part of the DNA fits TRBJ2-7 better; the J call may be wrong. This CDR3 comprises 11 residues. The germline gives CDR1 DFQATT, CDR2 SNEGSKA (reference sequence). Here the CDR3 DNA reads TGCAGTGCTAGGTTGGGATACGAGCAGTACTTC. Translated: CSARLGYEQYF.